These 25 T cell receptor beta chains originate from one sample sequenced in a study of shared clonotypes between healthy human individuals. Generated by immunoSEQ multiplex PCR, the TCRdb table keeps only in-frame clones and is missing some. The sample consists of about 1.5 million clones, about 98% of them appearing once. The sample taken for sequencing was naive CD4+ T cells sorted from blood. Documented subset: CD45RA+ positively selected. All receptors come from a man in his thirties or forties in good health.

The genes are TRBV18 and TRBJ1-2; D is unclear. V was shortened by 3 bases and J by 2 bases, with 13 bases between the two germline ends. CDR1 is KGHSH, CDR2 LQKENI, per germline. This CDR3 is built from 15 residues. DNA of the CDR3: TGTGCCAGCTCACCCGACCGGCATTTAAACTATGGCTACACCTTC. It codes for CASSPDRHLNYGYTF. Based on the CDR3 plus reference TRBV18 and TRBJ1-2, the full variable domain is NAGVMQNPRHLVRRRGQEARLRCSPMKGHSHVYWYRQLPEEGLKFMVYLQKENIIDESGMPKERFSAEFPKEGPSILRIQQVVRGDSAAYFCASSPDRHLNYGYTFGSGTRLTVV.

This chain links TRBV5-4 with TRBJ2-3; D call uncertain. V shed 4 bases and J shed 0 bases, with 12 bases lying between them. The CDR3 consists of 15 residues. Germline V gene lookup returns CDR1 SGHNT and CDR2 YYREEE (reference sequence). In nucleotides, the CDR3 is TGTGCCAGCAGCGGTAGATCCTCTAGCACAGATACGCAGTATTTT. Protein sequence: CASSGRSSSTDTQYF.

This clone has only one observation. The chain combines TRBV6-5 with TRBJ1-5; tentatively, D is TRBD1 (5 bases). The CDR3 is made up of 13 amino acids. Germline lookup yields CDR1 MNHEY and CDR2 SVGAGI. Trimming stripped 5 bases from V and 3 bases from J, with 8 bases between. The CDR3 loop reads CASSTGLNQPQHF. The CDR3 DNA follows: TGTGCCAGCAGTACGGGGCTCAATCAGCCCCAGCATTTT.

The CDR3 coding sequence is TGTGCCAGCAGGACAGGCTCCTACGAGCAGTACTTC. It specifies CASRTGSYEQYF. The rearrangement links TRBV25-1 to TRBJ2-7; D is possibly TRBD1 (6 bases). The CDR3 covers 12 residues. From germline, CDR1 is MGHDK and CDR2 SYGVNS. V was trimmed by 6 bases and J by 0 bases, leaving 6 bases between them.

The rearrangement links TRBV6-5 to TRBJ1-1; D is uncertain. V was cut by 7 bases and J by 4 bases, with 13 bases left in between. Germline V gene sequence: CDR1 MNHEY, CDR2 SVGAGI. CDR3 length: 13 residues. The CDR3 protein is CASKRALGTEAFF. The DNA for the CDR3 is TGTGCCAGCAAAAGGGCGTTGGGCACTGAAGCTTTCTTT.

Concerning this clone: Other DNA sequences in this specimen translate into the identical CDR3. This chain links TRBV11-3 with TRBJ2-3; D may be TRBD1 or TRBD2 (5 bases each). V lost 5 bases, J lost 3 bases, and 9 bases lay in between. The germline gives CDR1 SGHNT, CDR2 YENEEA. This CDR3 spans 13 amino acids. CDR3 residues: CASSPGTTDTQYF. The CDR3 nucleotides read TGTGCCAGCAGCCCAGGGACGACAGATACGCAGTATTTT.

The V call is TRBV5-6, the J call TRBJ2-7; 8 bases align to TRBD1. The CDR3 contains 15 residues. In germline, CDR1 is SGHDT, CDR2 YYEEEE. J was trimmed by 3 bases and V by 0 bases; bases with no gene match: 5. The CDR3 DNA is TGTGCCAGCAGCTTGGGAGGACAGGGCTTCTACGAGCAGTACTTC. It specifies CASSLGGQGFYEQYF.

The chain carries TRBV5-4 and TRBJ1-4; D might be TRBD1 (5 bases). The CDR3 has 13 residues. Trimming took 4 bases from V and 5 from J, leaving 9 bases between them. Germline V gives CDR1 SGHNT, CDR2 YYREEE (reference sequence). CDR3 coding DNA: TGTGCCAGCAGCACCGGGACGAATGAAAAACTGTTTTTT. The encoded protein is CASSTGTNEKLFF.

This clone was seen just once. Germline and junction disagree at one end, which may indicate a read error. V and J are TRBV6-5 and TRBJ1-1; D uncertain. The length of the CDR3 is 11 residues. Germline V gene sequence: CDR1 MNHEY, CDR2 SVGAGI. CDR3 loop: CASNCNIEAFF. The CDR3 DNA sequence: TGTGCCAGCAACTGTAACATTGAAGCTTTCTTT.

Note on this clone: Other DNA sequences in this specimen translate into the identical CDR3. The V and J genes are TRBV2 and TRBJ1-5; D not resolved. The germline V and J ends were trimmed by 5 bases and 2 bases, with 4 bases remaining between them. This CDR3 has 12 residues. CDR1 is SNHLY and CDR2 is FYNNEI in the germline V gene. CDR3: CASSLGNQPQHF. CDR3 nucleotide sequence: TGTGCCAGCAGTTTGGGCAATCAGCCCCAGCATTTT.

This chain links TRBV5-4 with TRBJ2-7, with TRBD1 matching over 10 bases. Germline V gene lookup returns CDR1 SGHNT and CDR2 YYREEE (reference sequence). The CDR3 has 15 residues. Trimming cost V 0 bases and J 5 bases; bases outside gene matches: 5. The CDR3 loop reads CASSLVAGQGNEQYF. For the CDR3, the DNA is TGTGCCAGCAGCTTGGTAGCGGGACAGGGGAACGAGCAGTACTTC.

This chain joins TRBV5-1 and TRBJ2-7; possible D gene TRBD1, 5 bases. CDR3 length equals 13 residues. Trimming removed 3 bases from V and 3 bases from J, with 10 bases in between. Looked up from germline, CDR1 is SGHRS and CDR2 is YFSETQ. Here the CDR3 reads CASSSTVNYEQYF. As DNA, the CDR3 is TGCGCCAGCAGCTCGACAGTTAACTACGAGCAGTACTTC.

The rearrangement joins TRBV28 to TRBJ1-1; 7 bases fit TRBD1. Germline CDR1 and CDR2: MDHEN and SYDVKM. The CDR3 runs 15 residues. V shed 6 bases and J 11 bases; nucleotides not matched to a gene: 18. CDR3 sequence reads: CASSSGEGGPQAAFF. In DNA, the CDR3 is TGTGCCAGCAGCTCGGGGGAAGGGGGCCCGCAGGCTGCTTTCTTT.

V is TRBV25-1 and J is TRBJ2-1, with 10 nucleotides matching TRBD1. This CDR3 is built from 14 residues. Per the germline V gene, CDR1 is MGHDK and CDR2 is SYGVNS. Trimming removed 6 bases from V and 5 bases from J; junction bases left unmatched: 4. CDR3 nucleotides: TGTGCCAGCAGGGGGACAGGGGCAAACAATGAGCAGTTCTTC. This codes for CASRGTGANNEQFF. Based on the CDR3 plus reference TRBV25-1 and TRBJ2-1, the full variable domain is EADIYQTPRYLVIGTGKKITLECSQTMGHDKMYWYQQDPGMELHLIHYSYGVNSTEKGDLSSESTVSRIRTEHFPLTLESARPSHTSQYLCASRGTGANNEQFFGPGTRLTVL.

The rearrangement uses TRBV29-1 and TRBJ1-2; no definite D call. V lost 4 bases to trimming and J lost 8 bases, with 17 bases between them. Germline lookup yields CDR1 SQVTM and CDR2 ANQGSEA. CDR3 length: 13 amino acids. Here the CDR3 DNA reads TGCAGCGTTGGTGAGAACCGAGGGAGGGGCTACACCTTC. Translated, it gives CSVGENRGRGYTF.

The chain carries TRBV18 and TRBJ2-5; 7 nucleotides line up with TRBD2. Germline CDR1 is KGHSH and CDR2 is LQKENI. CDR3 length equals 15 residues. V was pared by 3 bases and J by 5 bases, with 9 bases of the junction left unmatched. This CDR3 is CASSPLEAGVETQYF. CDR3 DNA sequence: TGTGCCAGCTCACCGCTTGAGGCGGGAGTGGAGACCCAGTACTTC.

The chain joins TRBV5-1 to TRBJ2-5; 7 bases fit TRBD1. Germline V lookup: CDR1 SGHRS, CDR2 YFSETQ. The ends lost 6 bases at V and 2 bases at J; junction bases unmatched: 10. This CDR3 region has 15 residues. This chain's CDR3 is CASNEQGIMQETQYF. Written as DNA, the CDR3 is TGCGCCAGCAATGAACAGGGGATTATGCAAGAGACCCAGTACTTC.

This rearrangement joins TRBV7-2 to TRBJ2-2, with 9 bases identical to TRBD2. V trimming: 3 bases; J trimming: 7 bases; junction bases outside the gene matches: 12. In germline, CDR1 is SGHTA, CDR2 FQGNSA. There are 17 residues in the CDR3. CDR3: CASSLAQREVRSGELFF. The CDR3 DNA reads as TGTGCCAGCAGCTTGGCTCAGCGGGAGGTTCGTAGCGGGGAGCTGTTTTTT.

The gene calls are TRBV10-3 and TRBJ2-1; TRBD2 might be the D (7 bases). CDR3 length: 14 residues. Trimming left V 7 bases short and J 0 bases short, with 10 bases between. Germline V gives CDR1 ENHRY, CDR2 SYGVKD. The CDR3 DNA follows: TGTGCCATCAAGCGGGACAACTCCTACAATGAGCAGTTCTTC. This encodes CAIKRDNSYNEQFF.

This chain connects TRBV28 to TRBJ2-7; tentatively, D is TRBD2 (5 bases). The CDR3 is 14 residues long. Deletions cut 7 bases from V and 2 bases from J, with 15 bases between. Looked up from germline, CDR1 is MDHEN and CDR2 is SYDVKM. The CDR3: CASKKGSPPYEQYF. The CDR3 region has the DNA TGTGCCAGCAAAAAAGGGAGCCCTCCCTACGAGCAGTACTTC.

The chain joins TRBV28 to TRBJ2-1; 11 nucleotides align to TRBD2. V lost 4 bases and J lost 4; bases outside the gene matches: 3. Germline V gene sequence: CDR1 MDHEN, CDR2 SYDVKM. This CDR3 is 15 amino acids long. The CDR3 nucleotides are TGTGCCAGCAGTTGGCGGACTAGCGGGTACAATGAGCAGTTCTTC. Its protein is CASSWRTSGYNEQFF.

This clone was observed once. The chain has TRBV7-9 and TRBJ2-1, with a weak D call TRBD2 (6 bases). The CDR3 consists of 15 residues. Germline V gene sequence: CDR1 SEHNR, CDR2 FQNEAQ (reference sequence). V was cut by 5 bases and J by 6 bases, with 17 bases left in between. CDR3 amino acids: CASSLRSGPGNEQFF. CDR3 coding DNA: TGTGCCAGCAGCCTACGTAGCGGCCCTGGCAATGAGCAGTTCTTC.

V and J are TRBV4-1 and TRBJ1-2; D not certain. CDR1 MGHRA and CDR2 YSYEKL come from the germline V gene. This CDR3 is 14 amino acids long. The V gene lost 5 bases and the J gene lost 1 base, with 11 bases spanning the gap. For the CDR3, the DNA is TGCGCCAGCAGCGGACCGGGAGTTAACTATGGCTACACCTTC. This translates into CASSGPGVNYGYTF.

With regard to this clone: The sample holds other DNA sequences that translate to the same CDR3. The V call is TRBV30, the J call TRBJ2-2; 12 bases line up with TRBD2. The V segment lost 0 bases and the J segment 5 bases; nucleotides outside the gene matches: 1. CDR3 size: 15 residues. Germline CDR1 GTSNPN, CDR2 SVGIG (reference sequence). CDR3 sequence: CAWSVLAGGTGELFF. CDR3 coding DNA: TGTGCCTGGAGTGTACTAGCGGGAGGTACCGGGGAGCTGTTTTTT.

The chain couples TRBV2 to TRBJ2-1, with TRBD2 matching 9 bases. This CDR3 has 14 residues. The V and J ends lost 8 bases and 5 bases, in that order; junction bases with no gene match: 7. CDR1 SNHLY and CDR2 FYNNEI come from the germline V gene. The CDR3 is CASGGLAGHNEQFF. CDR3 nucleotides: TGTGCCAGCGGCGGGCTAGCGGGGCACAATGAGCAGTTCTTC.